This paragraph covers one T cell receptor beta chain sequence. A junction end diverges from the germline sequence, so it may reflect a read error. This sample is drawn from a study of shared clonotypes between healthy human individuals. The table came from immunoSEQ multiplex PCR; TCRdb's copy has only in-frame clones and leaves some out. Here the sample spans approximately 2.4 million clones, 95% being singletons. CD45RA+ naive and CD45RA-negative memory subsets were separated from CD4+ cells. The receptor was derived from a young man in good health. The sample taken for sequencing was naive CD4+ T cells sorted from blood. The subset is: CD45RA+ positively selected.

The CDR3 loop reads CASSGSGDPNTEAFF. The CDR3 nucleotides are TGCGCCAGCAGCGGGTCGGGAGACCCCAACACTGAGGCTTTCTTT. V and J are TRBV5-1 and TRBJ1-1; D is ambiguous. Germline CDR1 and CDR2: SGHRS and YFSETQ. CDR3 length: 15 residues.